The clone carrying this T cell receptor (beta chain) came up many times. These data are taken from a study of blood T cells in healthy people across ages. The V end was cut by 3 bases, the J end by 3 bases, with 12 bases between. Germline CDR1 reads SEHNR; CDR2 reads FQNEAQ (reference sequence). This CDR3 has 14 residues. A second about 7 to 11 cycle PCR used barcoded and J-beta primers. One entry per CDR3 protein results from TCRdb running MiXCR on the 5' RACE reads. The table includes 1.5 million to 2 million distinct CDR3 sequences, 28% detected once. This receptor was obtained from a woman aged 30 to 39 in good health. Input material: blood. The J gene is TRBJ2-7, the V gene TRBV7-9; D perhaps matches TRBD1 (5 bases). The chain's CDR3 is CASSFKGAVYEQYF. The CDR3 DNA sequence: TGTGCCAGCAGCTTCAAAGGGGCGGTCTACGAGCAGTACTTC.